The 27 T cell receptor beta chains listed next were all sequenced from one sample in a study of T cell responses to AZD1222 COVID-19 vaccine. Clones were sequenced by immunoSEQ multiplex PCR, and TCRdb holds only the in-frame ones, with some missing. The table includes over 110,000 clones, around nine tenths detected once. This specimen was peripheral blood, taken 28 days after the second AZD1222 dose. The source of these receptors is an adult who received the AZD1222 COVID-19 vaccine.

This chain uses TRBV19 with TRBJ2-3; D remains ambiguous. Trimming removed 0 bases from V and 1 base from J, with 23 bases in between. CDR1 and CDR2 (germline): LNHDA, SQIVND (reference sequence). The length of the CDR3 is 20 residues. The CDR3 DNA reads TGTGCCAGTAGTATAGACCCGGACGCCCCCACCCTCGTGGGCACAGATACGCAGTATTTT. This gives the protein CASSIDPDAPTLVGTDTQYF. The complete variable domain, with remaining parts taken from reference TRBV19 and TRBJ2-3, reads DGGITQSPKYLFRKEGQNVTLSCEQNLNHDAMYWYRQDPGQGLRLIYYSQIVNDFQKGDIAEGYSVSREKKESFPLTVTSAQKNPTAFYLCASSIDPDAPTLVGTDTQYFGPGTRLTVL.

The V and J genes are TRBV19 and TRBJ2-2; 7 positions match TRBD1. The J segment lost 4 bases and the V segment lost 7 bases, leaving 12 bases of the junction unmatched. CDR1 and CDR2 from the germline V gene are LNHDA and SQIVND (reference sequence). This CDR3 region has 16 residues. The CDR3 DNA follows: TGTGCCAGTAAGGGTCCAAGGGGGCGGTCCACCGGGGAGCTGTTTTTT. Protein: CASKGPRGRSTGELFF.

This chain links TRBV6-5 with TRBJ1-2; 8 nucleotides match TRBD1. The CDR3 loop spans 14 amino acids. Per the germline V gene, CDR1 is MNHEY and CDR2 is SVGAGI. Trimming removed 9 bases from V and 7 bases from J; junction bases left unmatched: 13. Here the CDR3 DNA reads TGTGCCAGTGGGTGTGCGGACAGGGCCTGTGGCTACACCTTC. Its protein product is CASGCADRACGYTF.

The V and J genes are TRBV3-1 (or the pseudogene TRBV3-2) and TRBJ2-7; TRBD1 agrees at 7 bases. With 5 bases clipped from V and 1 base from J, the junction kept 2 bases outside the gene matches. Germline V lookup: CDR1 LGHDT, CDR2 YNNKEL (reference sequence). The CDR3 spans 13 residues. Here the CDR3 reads CASSRQGSYEQYV. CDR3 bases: TGTGCCAGCAGCAGACAGGGATCCTACGAGCAGTACGTC.

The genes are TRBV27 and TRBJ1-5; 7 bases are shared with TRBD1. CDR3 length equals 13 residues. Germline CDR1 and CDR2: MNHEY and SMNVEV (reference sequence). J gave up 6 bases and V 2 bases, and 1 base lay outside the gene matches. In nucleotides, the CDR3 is TGTGCCAGCAGTTTAGGACAGGCTCAGCCCCAGCATTTT. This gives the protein CASSLGQAQPQHF.

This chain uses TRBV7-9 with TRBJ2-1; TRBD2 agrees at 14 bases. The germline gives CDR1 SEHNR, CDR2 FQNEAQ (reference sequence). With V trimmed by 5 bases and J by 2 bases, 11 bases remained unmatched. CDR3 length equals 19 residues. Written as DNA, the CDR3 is TGTGCCAGCAGCCCCCGAGGACTAGCGGGAGGACGCACCTACAATGAGCAGTTCTTC. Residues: CASSPRGLAGGRTYNEQFF.

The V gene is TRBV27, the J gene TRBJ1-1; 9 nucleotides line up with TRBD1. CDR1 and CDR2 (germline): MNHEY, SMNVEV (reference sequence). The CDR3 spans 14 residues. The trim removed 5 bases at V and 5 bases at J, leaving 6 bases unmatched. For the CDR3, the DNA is TGTGCCAGCAGTCCGGGACAGGGTATGACTGAAGCTTTCTTT. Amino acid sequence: CASSPGQGMTEAFF.

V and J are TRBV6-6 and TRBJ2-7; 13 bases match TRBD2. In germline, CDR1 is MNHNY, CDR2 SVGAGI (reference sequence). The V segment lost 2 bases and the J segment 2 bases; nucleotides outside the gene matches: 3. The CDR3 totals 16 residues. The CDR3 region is CASSYLGLAGAYEQYV. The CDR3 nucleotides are TGTGCCAGCAGTTACCTTGGACTAGCGGGGGCCTACGAGCAGTACGTC.

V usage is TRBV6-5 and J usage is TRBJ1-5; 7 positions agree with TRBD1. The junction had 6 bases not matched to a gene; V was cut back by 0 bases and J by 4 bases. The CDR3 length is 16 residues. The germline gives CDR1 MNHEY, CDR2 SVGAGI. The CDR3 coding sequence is TGTGCCAGCAGTTACTCTTTGGACAGGATGAATCAGCCCCAGCATTTT. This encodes CASSYSLDRMNQPQHF.

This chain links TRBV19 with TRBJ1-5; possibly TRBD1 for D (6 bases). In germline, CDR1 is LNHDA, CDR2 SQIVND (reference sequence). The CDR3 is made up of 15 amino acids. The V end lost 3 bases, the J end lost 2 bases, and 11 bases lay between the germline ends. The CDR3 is CASSMFRGGNQPQHF. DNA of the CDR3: TGTGCCAGTAGTATGTTCAGGGGCGGCAATCAGCCCCAGCATTTT.

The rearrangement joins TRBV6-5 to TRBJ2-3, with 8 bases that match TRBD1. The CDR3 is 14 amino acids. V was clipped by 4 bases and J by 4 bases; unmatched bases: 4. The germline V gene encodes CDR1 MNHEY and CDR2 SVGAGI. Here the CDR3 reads CASSFGQGADTQYF. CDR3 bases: TGTGCCAGCAGTTTCGGACAGGGTGCAGATACGCAGTATTTT.

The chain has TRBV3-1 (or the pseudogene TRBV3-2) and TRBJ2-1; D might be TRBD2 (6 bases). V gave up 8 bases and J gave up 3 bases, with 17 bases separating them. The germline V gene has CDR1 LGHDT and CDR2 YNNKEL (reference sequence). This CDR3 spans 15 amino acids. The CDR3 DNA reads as TGTGCCAGCGTTCCGGGCGGGGCGGGCTACAATGAGCAGTTCTTC. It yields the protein CASVPGGAGYNEQFF.

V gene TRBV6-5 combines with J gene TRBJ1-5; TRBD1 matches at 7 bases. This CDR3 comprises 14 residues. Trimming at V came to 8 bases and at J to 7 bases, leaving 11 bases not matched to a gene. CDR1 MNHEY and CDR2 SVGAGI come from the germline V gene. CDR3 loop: CASGTTGARQPQHF. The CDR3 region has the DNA TGTGCCAGCGGGACCACAGGGGCGAGGCAGCCCCAGCATTTT.

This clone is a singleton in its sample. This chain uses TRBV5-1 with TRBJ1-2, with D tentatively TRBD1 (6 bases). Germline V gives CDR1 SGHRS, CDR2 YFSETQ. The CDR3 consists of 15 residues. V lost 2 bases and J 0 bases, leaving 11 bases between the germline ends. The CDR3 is CASSLQGPTNYGYTF. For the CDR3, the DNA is TGCGCCAGCAGCTTACAGGGACCTACTAACTATGGCTACACCTTC.

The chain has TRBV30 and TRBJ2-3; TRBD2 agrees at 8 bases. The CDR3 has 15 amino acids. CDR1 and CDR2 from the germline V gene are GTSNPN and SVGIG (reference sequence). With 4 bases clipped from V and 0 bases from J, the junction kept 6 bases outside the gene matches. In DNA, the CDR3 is TGTGCCTGGACAGTCAGCGGGGGTAGCACAGATACGCAGTATTTT. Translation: CAWTVSGGSTDTQYF.

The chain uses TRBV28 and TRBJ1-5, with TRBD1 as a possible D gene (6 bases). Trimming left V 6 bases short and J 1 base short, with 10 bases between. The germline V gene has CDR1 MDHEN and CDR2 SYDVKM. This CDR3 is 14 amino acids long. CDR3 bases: TGTGCCAGCAGAGAAGGACAGAGCAATCAGCCCCAGCATTTT. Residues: CASREGQSNQPQHF.

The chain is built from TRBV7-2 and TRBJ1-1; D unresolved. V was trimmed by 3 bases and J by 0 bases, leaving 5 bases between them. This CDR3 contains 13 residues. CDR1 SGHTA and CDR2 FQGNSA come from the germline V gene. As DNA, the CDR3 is TGTGCCAGCAGCTTTAGAATGAACACTGAAGCTTTCTTT. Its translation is CASSFRMNTEAFF.

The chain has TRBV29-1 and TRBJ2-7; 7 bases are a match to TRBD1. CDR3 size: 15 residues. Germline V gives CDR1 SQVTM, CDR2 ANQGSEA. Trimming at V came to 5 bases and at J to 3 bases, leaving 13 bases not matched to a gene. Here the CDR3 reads CSVTNRGRVDYEQYF. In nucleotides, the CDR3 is TGCAGCGTTACTAACAGGGGACGGGTGGACTACGAGCAGTACTTC.

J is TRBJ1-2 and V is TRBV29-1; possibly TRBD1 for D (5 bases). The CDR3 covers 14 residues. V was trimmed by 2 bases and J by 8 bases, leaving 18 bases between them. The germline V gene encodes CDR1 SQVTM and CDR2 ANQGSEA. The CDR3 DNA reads TGCAGCGTTGAATCCAGGGCGGGGTTTAAGGGCTACACCTTC. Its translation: CSVESRAGFKGYTF. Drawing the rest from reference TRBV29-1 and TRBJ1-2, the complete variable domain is SAVISQKPSRDICQRGTSLTIQCQVDSQVTMMFWYRQQPGQSLTLIATANQGSEATYESGFVIDKFPISRPNLTFSTLTVSNMSPEDSSIYLCSVESRAGFKGYTFGSGTRLTVV.

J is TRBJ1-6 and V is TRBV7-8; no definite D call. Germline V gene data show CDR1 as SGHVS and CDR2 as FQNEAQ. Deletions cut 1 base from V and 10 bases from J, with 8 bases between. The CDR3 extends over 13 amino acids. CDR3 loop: CASSLEARSPLHF. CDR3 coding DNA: TGTGCCAGCAGCTTAGAAGCAAGATCACCCCTCCACTTT.

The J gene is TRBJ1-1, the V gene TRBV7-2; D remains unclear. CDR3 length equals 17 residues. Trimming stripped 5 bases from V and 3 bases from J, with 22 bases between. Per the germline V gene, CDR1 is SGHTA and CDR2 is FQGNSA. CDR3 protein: CASSPNRREELDTEAFF. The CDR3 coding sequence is TGTGCCAGCAGCCCGAACCGGAGGGAAGAATTAGACACTGAAGCTTTCTTT. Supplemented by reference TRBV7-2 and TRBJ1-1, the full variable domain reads GAGVSQSPSNKVTEKGKDVELRCDPISGHTALYWYRQSLGQGLEFLIYFQGNSAPDKSGLPSDRFSAERTGGSVSTLTIQRTQQEDSAVYLCASSPNRREELDTEAFFGQGTRLTVV.

CDR3 sequence: CASSPATGALGNTIYF. In DNA form, the CDR3 reads TGTGCCAGCTCACCAGCTACAGGGGCCCTCGGAAACACCATATATTTT. The chain has TRBV18 and TRBJ1-3; 7 nucleotides match TRBD1. Trimming removed 2 bases from V and 4 bases from J; junction bases left unmatched: 8. CDR1 KGHSH and CDR2 LQKENI come from the germline V gene. The CDR3 contains 16 residues.

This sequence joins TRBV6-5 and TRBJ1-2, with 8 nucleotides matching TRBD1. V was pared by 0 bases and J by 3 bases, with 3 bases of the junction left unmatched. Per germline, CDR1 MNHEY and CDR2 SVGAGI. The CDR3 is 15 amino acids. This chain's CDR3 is CASSYSSGGDYGYTF. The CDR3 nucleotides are TGTGCCAGCAGTTACTCGTCAGGGGGCGACTATGGCTACACCTTC.

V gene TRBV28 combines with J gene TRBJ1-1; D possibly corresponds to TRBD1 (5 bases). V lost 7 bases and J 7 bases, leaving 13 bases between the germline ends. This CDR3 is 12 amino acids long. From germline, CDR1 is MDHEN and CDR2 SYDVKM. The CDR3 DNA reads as TGTGCCAGCATACAGTCCGGGGGTGAAGCTTTCTTT. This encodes CASIQSGGEAFF.

CDR3 sequence (DNA): TGCGCCAGCAGTGCCCAGGAAGCGGGGTACAATGAGCAGTTCTTC. It encodes CASSAQEAGYNEQFF. The chain is built from TRBV10-1 and TRBJ2-1, with TRBD2 matching 7 bases. Germline CDR1 reads WNHNN; CDR2 reads SYGVQD (reference sequence). V lost 4 bases to trimming and J lost 4 bases; unmatched junction nucleotides: 7. The CDR3 spans 15 residues.

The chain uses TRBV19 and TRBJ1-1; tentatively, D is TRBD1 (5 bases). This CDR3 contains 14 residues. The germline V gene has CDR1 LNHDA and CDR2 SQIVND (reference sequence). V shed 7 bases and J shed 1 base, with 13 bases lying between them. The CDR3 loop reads CASKVGGGNTEAFF. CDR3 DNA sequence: TGTGCCAGTAAAGTTGGGGGAGGGAACACTGAAGCTTTCTTT.

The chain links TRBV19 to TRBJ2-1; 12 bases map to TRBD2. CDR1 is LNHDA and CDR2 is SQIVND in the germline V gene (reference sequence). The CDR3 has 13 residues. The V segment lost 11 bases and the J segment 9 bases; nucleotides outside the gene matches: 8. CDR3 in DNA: TGTGCCGGTTCTAGCGGGAGGGCCACTGAGCAGTTCTTC. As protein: CAGSSGRATEQFF.